Listed below are T cell receptor beta chains from one sample, sequenced in a study of T cell responses to AZD1222 COVID-19 vaccine. Clones were read by immunoSEQ multiplex PCR, and TCRdb kept only the in-frame ones, dropping some. The data contain around 110,000 clones, 92% of them singletons. The source material was peripheral blood, sampled 28 days after the second AZD1222 dose. The source is an adult who received the AZD1222 COVID-19 vaccine. Each CDR3 is given with its conserved first and last residue. The D gene is left open where the match is weak. Rows give clone size only sometimes, using once, few, many, or a class for an expanded clone.

TRBD1 | TRBJ1-6 | TRBV3-1/TRBV3-2 | NA | TGTGCCAGCAGCCGGACAGGGGTTCACTCCTATAATTCACCCCTCCACTTT | CASSRTGVHSYNSPLHF
TRBD1 | TRBJ1-2 | TRBV27 | NA | TGTGCCAGCAGTTTGGACAGGGAAAGAGGGGTCTATGGCTACACCTTC | CASSLDRERGVYGYTF
NA | TRBJ1-1 | TRBV6-1 | NA | TGTGCCAGCAGTGAAACGGCGCCGCCCGGAACTGAAGCTTTCTTT | CASSETAPPGTEAFF
TRBD1 | TRBJ2-6 | TRBV27 | once | TGTGCCAGCAGTTTTCGGACAGGGGGCGCTGGGGCCAACGTCCTGACTTTC | CASSFRTGGAGANVLTF
NA | TRBJ2-1 | TRBV13 | NA | TGTGCCAGCAGCGATCGGGTTGTGTCCTACAATGAGCAGTTCTTC | CASSDRVVSYNEQFF
NA | TRBJ1-1 | TRBV3-1/TRBV3-2 | NA | TGTGCCAGCAGCCAGGTTGGGACGATAAGCCCTGAAGCTTTCTTT | CASSQVGTISPEAFF
TRBD2 | TRBJ2-7 | TRBV5-6 | NA | TGTGCCAGCAGCTGGGGGGTCGGGAGGGCTTTCCCCCAGCAGTACTTC | CASSWGVGRAFPQQYF
NA | TRBJ2-1 | TRBV30 | NA | TGTGCCTGGAAGGCCGGGTGGGGTTACAATGAGCAGTTCTTC | CAWKAGWGYNEQFF
TRBD2 | TRBJ2-1 | TRBV28 | once | TGTGCCAGCAGCCCGCCCGGAGCGGGAGGAAGGAATGAGCAGTTCTTC | CASSPPGAGGRNEQFF
NA | TRBJ2-2 | TRBV15 | NA | TGTGCCACCAGCAGAGACCTTACGACCGGGGAGCTGTTTTTT | CATSRDLTTGELFF
NA | TRBJ1-4 | TRBV7-9 | NA | TGTGCCAGCAGCTTAGTGTCGGGTGAAAAACTGTTTTTT | CASSLVSGEKLFF
NA | TRBJ2-5 | TRBV7-9 | NA | TGTGCCAGCAGCTTCGTAGAAGTGGTTAGAGAGACCCAGTACTTC | CASSFVEVVRETQYF
TRBD1 | TRBJ1-2 | TRBV11-2 | NA | TGTGCCAGCGTTGACAGGGGGGACTATGGCTACACCTTC | CASVDRGDYGYTF
TRBD1 | TRBJ2-7 | TRBV15 | NA | TGTGCCACCAGCGACAGGGATCTATACTACGAGCAGTACTTC | CATSDRDLYYEQYF
NA | TRBJ2-1 | TRBV7-6 | NA | TGTGCCAGCAGCCCGGGACGTGCCTACAATGAGCAGTTCTTC | CASSPGRAYNEQFF
NA | TRBJ2-2 | TRBV4-1 | NA | TGCGCCAGCAGCCAAGAAGCGCGGAACACCGGGGAGCTGTTTTTT | CASSQEARNTGELFF
NA | TRBJ1-6 | TRBV6-4 | once | TGTGCCAGCAGTGAGGGGACCCCAAATTCACCCCTCCACTTT | CASSEGTPNSPLHF
TRBD2 | TRBJ2-5 | TRBV28 | NA | TGTGCCAGCAGTGATAGCGGGAGGGCGCCCCAAGAGACCCAGTACTTC | CASSDSGRAPQETQYF
NA | TRBJ2-3 | TRBV7-9 | NA | TGTGCCAGCAGCTATGACAGGTACAAAGATACGCAGTATTTT | CASSYDRYKDTQYF
TRBD2 | TRBJ2-5 | TRBV29-1 | NA | TGCAGCGTTGCTCTAGCGGGAGGGCCCGGGGAGACCCAGTACTTC | CSVALAGGPGETQYF
NA | TRBJ2-7 | TRBV5-1 | few | TGCGCCAGCAGCTTGGACGGGTACTCCTACGAGCAGTACTTC | CASSLDGYSYEQYF
NA | TRBJ2-7 | TRBV4-2 | NA | TGTGCCAGCAGCCTCATCCGGGACGGAACCTACGAGCAGTACTTC | CASSLIRDGTYEQYF
TRBD2 | TRBJ2-5 | TRBV3-1/TRBV3-2 | NA | TGTGCCAGCAGCCAAGGGTCGAAGACTAGCGGAGAGACCCAGTACTTC | CASSQGSKTSGETQYF
TRBD1 | TRBJ1-5 | TRBV18 | NA | TGTGCCAGCTCTCTAACCGGGACAGAAGATCAGCCCCAGCATTTT | CASSLTGTEDQPQHF
NA | TRBJ2-3 | TRBV24-1 | NA | TGTGCCACCAGTGATTCCACGGGTAGCCGAGATACGCAGTATTTT | CATSDSTGSRDTQYF
NA | TRBJ1-1 | TRBV5-1 | NA | TGCGCCAGCAGCCGCCGGATAGAGAACACTGAAGCTTTCTTT | CASSRRIENTEAFF
TRBD1 | TRBJ1-1 | TRBV13 | NA | TGTGCCAGCAGCTTGGGGGACAGAGACACTGAAGCTTTCTTT | CASSLGDRDTEAFF
NA | TRBJ1-1 | TRBV29-1 | NA | TGCAGCGTTGATGCTGGGGGGGAGGCTGAAGCTTTCTTT | CSVDAGGEAEAFF
TRBD1 | TRBJ1-1 | TRBV27 | NA | TGTGCCAGCCGAATTAACACAGGGGAGAACACTGAAGCTTTCTTT | CASRINTGENTEAFF
NA | TRBJ2-3 | TRBV5-1 | NA | TGCGCCAGCAGCCCGGGGTCGGACACAGATACGCAGTATTTT | CASSPGSDTDTQYF
NA | TRBJ1-4 | TRBV18 | NA | TGTGCCAGCTCACCGCGAACCTCAGGGTTGACTAATGAAAAACTGTTTTTT | CASSPRTSGLTNEKLFF
NA | TRBJ2-1 | TRBV6-5 | NA | TGTGCCAGCAGCCCGGAGGGCTCCTACAATGAGCAGTTCTTC | CASSPEGSYNEQFF
NA | TRBJ1-6 | TRBV6-5 | NA | TGTGCCAGCAGTTATGGTGGGTCACCCCTCCACTTT | CASSYGGSPLHF
TRBD2 | TRBJ2-5 | TRBV5-1 | NA | TGCGCCAGCAGCGAGACGGGAGGGTCGGTAGAGACCCAGTACTTC | CASSETGGSVETQYF
NA | TRBJ1-6 | TRBV27 | NA | TGTGCCAGCAAGGGGGGGCAAGTAAATTCACCCCTCCACTTT | CASKGGQVNSPLHF
NA | TRBJ2-5 | TRBV6-5 | once | TGTGCCAGCAGGGGGACCGAAGGGTGGACCCAGTACTTC | CASRGTEGWTQYF
NA | TRBJ2-6 | TRBV7-3 | NA | TGTGCCAGCAGCTTAACAGGGCTTGGGGCCAACGTCCTGACTTTC | CASSLTGLGANVLTF
NA | TRBJ2-5 | TRBV5-1 | NA | TGCGCCAGCCGGCTCGGAGAAGAGACCCAGTACTTC | CASRLGEETQYF
NA | TRBJ2-7 | TRBV5-6 | few | TGTGCCAGCGGCGCTAACTCCTACGAGCAGTACTTC | CASGANSYEQYF
NA | TRBJ1-3 | TRBV7-6 | NA | TGTGCCAGCAGCCCCTTTGGGGGGAATAGCGGAAACACCATATATTTT | CASSPFGGNSGNTIYF
NA | TRBJ1-1 | TRBV27 | NA | TGTGCCAGCAGTCCCCGTCCGGACACTGAAGCTTTCTTT | CASSPRPDTEAFF
NA | TRBJ1-5 | TRBV10-2 | NA | TGCGCCAGCTCGGTCAGCCATAGCAATCAGCCCCAGCATTTT | CASSVSHSNQPQHF
NA | TRBJ2-3 | TRBV28 | NA | TGTGCCAGCAGTTTAAGGGACTTCCGTCCCACAGATACGCAGTATTTT | CASSLRDFRPTDTQYF
TRBD2 | TRBJ2-1 | TRBV6-1 | NA | TGTGCCAGCAGTGAGACGAGCGGGAGCTACTTGTTCTTC | CASSETSGSYLFF
TRBD1 | TRBJ1-1 | TRBV3-1/TRBV3-2 | NA | TGTGCCAGCACCCAGGGGGGTATCACTGAAGCTTTCTTT | CASTQGGITEAFF
NA | TRBJ2-3 | TRBV15 | NA | TGTGCCACCAGCAAAGGGGCAACCACAGATACGCAGTATTTT | CATSKGATTDTQYF
NA | TRBJ2-7 | TRBV10-1 | NA | TGCGCCAGCCAAGCAGCGGTAAGCTCCTACGAGCAGTACTTC | CASQAAVSSYEQYF
NA | TRBJ2-5 | TRBV24-1 | NA | TGTGCCACCGAGTCCAGGGACGAGACCCAGTACTTC | CATESRDETQYF